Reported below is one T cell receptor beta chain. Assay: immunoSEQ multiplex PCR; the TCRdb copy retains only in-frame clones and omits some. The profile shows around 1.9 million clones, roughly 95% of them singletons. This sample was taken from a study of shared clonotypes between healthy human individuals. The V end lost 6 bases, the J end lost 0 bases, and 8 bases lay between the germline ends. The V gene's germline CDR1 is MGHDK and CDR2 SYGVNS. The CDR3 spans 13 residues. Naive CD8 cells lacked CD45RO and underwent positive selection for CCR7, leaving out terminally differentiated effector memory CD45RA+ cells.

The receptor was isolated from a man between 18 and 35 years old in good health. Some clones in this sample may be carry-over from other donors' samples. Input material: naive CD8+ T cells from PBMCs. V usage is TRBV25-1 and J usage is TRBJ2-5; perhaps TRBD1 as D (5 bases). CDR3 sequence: CASRPTDQETQYF. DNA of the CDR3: TGTGCCAGCAGGCCGACAGACCAAGAGACCCAGTACTTC. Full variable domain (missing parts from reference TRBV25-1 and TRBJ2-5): EADIYQTPRYLVIGTGKKITLECSQTMGHDKMYWYQQDPGMELHLIHYSYGVNSTEKGDLSSESTVSRIRTEHFPLTLESARPSHTSQYLCASRPTDQETQYFGPGTRLLVL.